This T cell receptor (beta chain) was documented in a study of regulatory T cells in long-lasting Graves disease. This clonotype was recorded many times. Time point defined: newly diagnosed GD, antithyroid drugs for less than 3 months. Extracted PBMC RNA gave rise to the TCR library. The CDR3 spans 15 residues. J was trimmed by 2 bases and V by 6 bases; bases with no gene match: 8. Germline CDR1 and CDR2: MNHEY and SMNVEV (reference sequence). HTBI primers from iRepertoire and Arm-PCR of CDR3 regions yielded the TCR beta libraries. TCRdb itself ran the multiplex PCR reads through MiXCR, one entry per CDR3 protein. The sample holds hundreds of thousands of distinct CDR3 sequences, roughly 15% seen once. This sample also appeared in a second study, on T cells in Graves' hyperthyroidism and ophthalmopathy.

The sequence derives from a woman younger than 45 with Graves disease. The sequences come from peripheral blood mononuclear cells (PBMCs), collected at new diagnosis, from a patient treated with antithyroid drugs. The chain recombines TRBV27 with TRBJ2-3; 7 bases agree with TRBD2. CDR3 region: CASRGRDKVTDTQYF. The CDR3 DNA sequence: TGTGCCAGCAGAGGGAGGGATAAAGTCACAGATACGCAGTATTTT.